Listed here are 10 T cell receptor beta chains from one sample, sequenced in a study of T-cell memory formation after mild COVID-19. TCRdb reprocessed the 5' RACE reads with MiXCR, giving one entry per CDR3 protein. The table includes about 84,000 distinct CDR3 sequences, approximately 15% detected once. Sequencing was performed on PBMCs or a T cell subset sorted from them (not recorded which). The source is an adult woman who had mild COVID-19 (a few samples of this study predate the infection). Cell type and time point are not known.

A few counts support this clonotype. This CDR3 reads CASSSTTSVTDTQYF. The CDR3 bases are TGTGCCAGCAGTTCGACGACTAGCGTCACAGATACGCAGTATTTT. The V call is TRBV12-3 or TRBV12-4, the J call TRBJ2-3, with 8 bases that match TRBD2. The V segment lost 4 bases and the J segment 2 bases; nucleotides outside the gene matches: 5. The CDR3 is made up of 15 amino acids.

This clonotype was counted between two and nine times. The chain links TRBV7-2 to TRBJ2-7; D is possibly TRBD1 or TRBD2 (5 bases each). V was shortened by 5 bases and J by 2 bases, with 19 bases between the two germline ends. Germline V gene lookup returns CDR1 SGHTA and CDR2 FQGNSA. The CDR3 extends over 16 amino acids. The chain's CDR3 is CASSKRDADPTYEQYF. The CDR3 DNA is TGTGCCAGCAGCAAGAGGGACGCGGATCCGACCTACGAGCAGTACTTC.

J is TRBJ2-7 and V is TRBV20-1; 9 bases are a match to TRBD1. CDR1 is DFQATT and CDR2 is SNEGSKA in the germline V gene (reference sequence). The CDR3 loop spans 14 amino acids. Germline trimming cut 7 bases from V and 5 bases from J; bases unmatched to any gene: 12. In DNA form, the CDR3 reads TGCAGTGTTCACCGGGACAGGGATTACGACGAGCAGTACTTC. Its translation: CSVHRDRDYDEQYF.

This chain uses TRBV20-1 with TRBJ1-2; D unclear. In germline, CDR1 is DFQATT, CDR2 SNEGSKA (reference sequence). The CDR3 spans 13 residues. V lost 5 bases to trimming and J lost 0 bases, with 10 bases between them. The CDR3 nucleotides are TGCAGTGCTCTTTCGAGCGCTAACTATGGCTACACCTTC. Protein product: CSALSSANYGYTF.

This chain joins TRBV5-1 and TRBJ2-1; D perhaps matches TRBD1 (5 bases). The CDR3 consists of 16 residues. V lost 0 bases, J lost 9 bases, and 19 bases lay in between. The germline V gene encodes CDR1 SGHRS and CDR2 YFSETQ. Here the CDR3 DNA reads TGCGCCAGCAGCTTGGATCAGGGAACTCTACTCGGTGAGCAGTTCTTC. Translation: CASSLDQGTLLGEQFF.

This clonotype has just a few counts. V gene TRBV7-9 combines with J gene TRBJ2-5; perhaps TRBD2 as D (5 bases). The CDR3 has 17 amino acids. V was trimmed by 5 bases and J by 3 bases, leaving 22 bases between them. Germline CDR1 is SEHNR and CDR2 is FQNEAQ (reference sequence). CDR3 nucleotide sequence: TGTGCCAGCAGCGGAGAGGGCGAGGGAGACACTGAAGAGACCCAGTACTTC. Protein sequence: CASSGEGEGDTEETQYF.

V usage is TRBV24-1 and J usage is TRBJ2-1; D may correspond to TRBD1 or TRBD2 (5 bases each). The germline V gene has CDR1 KGHDR and CDR2 SFDVKD. The CDR3 runs to 14 residues. Between the trimmed V and J ends, which lost 9 bases and 0 bases, there was a span of 11 bases. This chain's CDR3 is CATGDPNSYNEQFF. The CDR3 nucleotides read TGTGCCACCGGGGACCCCAACTCCTACAATGAGCAGTTCTTC.

This chain connects TRBV5-1 to TRBJ2-7; tentatively, D is TRBD1 (6 bases). Per germline, CDR1 SGHRS and CDR2 YFSETQ. The CDR3 totals 13 residues. Trimming left V 3 bases short and J 6 bases short, with 13 bases between. In DNA, the CDR3 is TGCGCCAGCAGCTACGGGTCAGGGGCCGAGCAGTACTTC. Translated: CASSYGSGAEQYF.

The gene calls are TRBV11-2 and TRBJ2-7, with 12 bases identical to TRBD2. Germline V gene data show CDR1 as SGHAT and CDR2 as FQNNGV. The CDR3 sequence is 15 residues long. Losses at the gene ends were 5 bases for V and 7 bases for J; bases not matched to a gene: 9. The CDR3 spells CASSDRLAGENEQYF. The CDR3 DNA reads TGTGCCAGCAGCGACCGACTAGCGGGAGAAAATGAGCAGTACTTC. The full variable domain, in which reference TRBV11-2 and TRBJ2-7 provide the parts outside the CDR3, is EAGVAQSPRYKIIEKRQSVAFWCNPISGHATLYWYQQILGQGPKLLIQFQNNGVVDDSQLPKDRFSAERLKGVDSTLKIQPAKLEDSAVYLCASSDRLAGENEQYFGPGTRLTVT.

The table lists this clonotype with a few counts. This chain links TRBV12-3 or TRBV12-4 with TRBJ2-1, with 14 bases lining up with TRBD2. V trimming: 3 bases; J trimming: 8 bases; junction bases outside the gene matches: 3. The CDR3 spans 15 residues. The CDR3 DNA reads TGTGCCAGCAGTTTTGGACTAGCGGGAGGCGATGAGCAGTTCTTC. Residues: CASSFGLAGGDEQFF.